The 7 T cell receptor beta chains presented below share a single source sample, sequenced in a study of cytomegalovirus exposure and HLA in healthy donors. Amplification used 60 Vbeta primers and 13 Jbeta primers. Libraries were prepared by immunoSEQ multiplex PCR; TCRdb keeps only in-frame clonotypes and omits some of them. Found here are approximately 110,000 clones, about three quarters of them singletons; the top ten hold over 4%. Sequenced material: PBMCs. These receptors were collected from a female donor in good health and CMV-seropositive.

V gene TRBV7-2 combines with J gene TRBJ1-5, with TRBD1 matching over 9 bases. V shed 4 bases, J shed 5 bases, and the junction held 6 bases outside the gene matches. Germline V gives CDR1 SGHTA, CDR2 FQGNSA. CDR3 size: 15 residues. CDR3: CASSSTDRGYQPQHF. The DNA of the CDR3 is TGTGCCAGCAGCTCTACCGACAGGGGGTATCAGCCCCAGCATTTT.

This clone occurred a few times. The V and J genes are TRBV28 and TRBJ2-5; 8 positions agree with TRBD1. The CDR3 extends over 15 amino acids. Germline V CDR1 and CDR2: MDHEN, SYDVKM. After removal of 4 bases from V and 1 base from J, the junction contained 5 bases not matched to a gene. This CDR3 is CASSSSGTGQETQYF. Here the CDR3 DNA reads TGTGCCAGCAGTTCGTCCGGGACAGGCCAAGAGACCCAGTACTTC.

The J gene is TRBJ2-7, the V gene TRBV5-4, with 10 bases identical to TRBD2. The CDR3 contains 17 residues. V trimming: 4 bases; J trimming: 4 bases; junction bases outside the gene matches: 14. The germline CDR1 and CDR2 sequences are SGHNT and YYREEE (reference sequence). The chain's CDR3 is CASSLSTSGALGYEQYF. The CDR3 DNA sequence: TGTGCCAGCAGCCTCTCCACTAGCGGGGCCCTAGGATACGAGCAGTACTTC.

As concerns this clone: An end of the junction differs from the germline gene, which may be a read error. The chain is built from TRBV7-2 and TRBJ2-5; D is perhaps TRBD1 (5 bases). Germline V gives CDR1 SGHTA, CDR2 FQGNSA. This CDR3 comprises 12 residues. The CDR3 DNA follows: TGTGCCAGCAGCTTAGTACTGGACACCCTAAACTTC. Amino acids: CASSLVLDTLNF.

This clone was detected once. The CDR3 DNA sequence: TGTGCCAGCAAAAACAGGGCGACTAACTATGGCTACACCTTC. Its protein is CASKNRATNYGYTF. V usage is TRBV6-6 and J usage is TRBJ1-2, with D perhaps TRBD1 (6 bases). In germline, CDR1 is MNHNY, CDR2 SVGAGI (reference sequence). The CDR3 is 14 residues long. Trimming took 7 bases from V and 0 from J, leaving 12 bases between them.

The CDR3 DNA reads as TGTGCCAGCAGCCAACAGCGGAGCTACGAGCAGTACTTC. This sequence encodes CASSQQRSYEQYF. V is TRBV7-8 and J is TRBJ2-7; TRBD2 might be the D (5 bases). The V and J ends lost 5 bases and 3 bases respectively, with 11 bases between them. Germline V CDR1 and CDR2: SGHVS, FQNEAQ. The CDR3 runs to 13 residues.

This sequence joins TRBV6-1 and TRBJ1-5; D uncertain. CDR3 length equals 12 residues. Germline lookup yields CDR1 MNHNS and CDR2 SASEGT. V was shortened by 7 bases and J by 5 bases, with 9 bases between the two germline ends. This CDR3 is CASNSQYQPQHF. The CDR3 DNA sequence: TGTGCCAGCAATTCACAGTATCAGCCCCAGCATTTT.